The next 25 T cell receptor beta chains were all read from a single sample in a study of cytomegalovirus exposure and HLA in healthy donors. Repertoires were generated with immunoSEQ multiplex PCR, while TCRdb's copy carries only in-frame clones and drops some. The table lists around 180,000 clones, roughly 83% of them singletons. The specimen was PBMCs. These receptors were collected from a woman aged 18-29 years in good health and CMV-seronegative.

The rearrangement joins TRBV11-2 to TRBJ2-7; 7 bases line up with TRBD2. This CDR3 region has 16 residues. Trimming at V came to 0 bases and at J to 5 bases, leaving 10 bases not matched to a gene. Germline loops: CDR1 SGHAT, CDR2 FQNNGV. The CDR3, as DNA: TGTGCCAGCAGCTTAGATGTGGGAGGGCCTGTCCACGAGCAGTACTTC. This gives the protein CASSLDVGGPVHEQYF.

The gene calls are TRBV6-1 and TRBJ1-5, with D tentatively TRBD1 (5 bases). With 4 bases removed from V and 3 bases from J, the gap between germline ends came to 16 bases. The CDR3 covers 16 residues. Germline values: CDR1 MNHNS, CDR2 SASEGT. The CDR3 loop is CASSGGVQVTNQPQHF. The CDR3 region has the DNA TGTGCCAGCAGTGGGGGGGTTCAGGTTACCAATCAGCCCCAGCATTTT.

J is TRBJ2-1 and V is TRBV30; no definite D call. The germline V gene has CDR1 GTSNPN and CDR2 SVGIG (reference sequence). CDR3 length: 12 residues. Trimming pared 7 bases from V and 0 bases from J, leaving 7 bases between. DNA for the CDR3: TGTGCCTTTCGGAGCTCCTACAATGAGCAGTTCTTC. Translation: CAFRSSYNEQFF.

The table lists this clone with a count of one. The chain couples TRBV30 to TRBJ2-2; D unresolved. The CDR3 extends over 13 amino acids. V lost 3 bases and J lost 4, with 9 bases in between. Germline loops: CDR1 GTSNPN, CDR2 SVGIG (reference sequence). The CDR3 sequence: CAWSPRSTGELFF. CDR3 DNA sequence: TGTGCCTGGAGCCCTAGGTCCACCGGGGAGCTGTTTTTT.

The J gene is TRBJ2-3, the V gene TRBV5-1, with D tentatively TRBD2 (6 bases). V shed 4 bases and J shed 4 bases, with 13 bases lying between them. CDR1 SGHRS and CDR2 YFSETQ come from the germline V gene. The CDR3 length is 14 residues. CDR3 bases: TGCGCCAGCAGCGTCGGGACTCCATCAGATACGCAGTATTTT. It specifies CASSVGTPSDTQYF.

The genes are TRBV13 and TRBJ2-1, with D hard to call. Germline-derived CDR1 and CDR2 are PRHDT and FYEKMQ (reference sequence). The length of the CDR3 is 16 residues. Trimming took off 0 bases at V and 6 bases at J, with 15 bases between the two ends. The DNA for the CDR3 is TGTGCCAGCAGCTTAGGACTCCAGGTACCACTCAATGAGCAGTTCTTC. This encodes CASSLGLQVPLNEQFF.

This chain joins TRBV5-4 and TRBJ1-5; D not resolved. The V gene's germline CDR1 is SGHNT and CDR2 YYREEE (reference sequence). CDR3 length: 15 residues. V lost 0 bases and J 4 bases, leaving 11 bases between the germline ends. CDR3 sequence: CASSLAGRENQPQHF. In nucleotides, the CDR3 is TGTGCCAGCAGCTTGGCAGGCAGAGAGAATCAGCCCCAGCATTTT.

The chain links TRBV6-5 to TRBJ1-1; D is uncertain. Per germline, CDR1 MNHEY and CDR2 SVGAGI. This CDR3 spans 15 amino acids. Trimming left V 0 bases short and J 9 bases short, with 17 bases between. The CDR3 protein is CASSYSQPGRGKAFF. CDR3 DNA: TGTGCCAGCAGTTACTCACAGCCAGGCCGGGGAAAAGCTTTCTTT.

The rearrangement joins TRBV9 to TRBJ1-2; tentatively, D is TRBD1 (5 bases). V was shortened by 0 bases and J by 7 bases, with 10 bases between the two germline ends. From germline, CDR1 is SGDLS and CDR2 YYNGEE. The CDR3 spans 13 residues. The CDR3 protein is CASSVEAGGGYTF. CDR3 coding DNA: TGTGCCAGCAGCGTAGAGGCCGGGGGTGGCTACACCTTC.

This clone was recorded only once. In the same sample, other DNA sequences code for this CDR3. The V gene is TRBV5-1, the J gene TRBJ1-1; 10 nucleotides agree with TRBD1. CDR3 length: 13 amino acids. Trimming cost V 5 bases and J 5 bases; bases outside gene matches: 3. CDR1 is SGHRS and CDR2 is YFSETQ in the germline V gene. The CDR3 DNA reads TGCGCCAGCAGTTGGACAGGGGGTACTGAAGCTTTCTTT. This gives the protein CASSWTGGTEAFF.

J is TRBJ2-1 and V is TRBV9; 9 bases are a match to TRBD2. The CDR3 contains 15 residues. With 0 bases clipped from V and 7 bases from J, the junction kept 5 bases outside the gene matches. The germline gives CDR1 SGDLS, CDR2 YYNGEE. The CDR3 region has the DNA TGTGCCAGCAGCGTAGTAGCGGGAGTGAATAATGAGCAGTTCTTC. It yields the protein CASSVVAGVNNEQFF.

The V gene is TRBV19, the J gene TRBJ2-1; 13 nucleotides align to TRBD2. Unmatched junction bases numbered 13, after V lost 5 bases and J lost 9 bases. Per germline, CDR1 LNHDA and CDR2 SQIVND (reference sequence). The CDR3 has 17 amino acids. CDR3 in amino acids: CASSSEELAGGPGEQFF. The CDR3 bases are TGTGCCAGTAGTTCAGAGGAACTAGCGGGAGGGCCGGGTGAGCAGTTCTTC.

The chain couples TRBV19 to TRBJ1-5; 10 nucleotides match TRBD1. The length of the CDR3 is 15 residues. The germline CDR1 and CDR2 sequences are LNHDA and SQIVND (reference sequence). V lost 9 bases and J lost 3; bases outside the gene matches: 8. This chain's CDR3 is CASRRQGALNQPQHF. The CDR3 nucleotides are TGTGCCAGCCGTCGACAGGGGGCTCTCAATCAGCCCCAGCATTTT.

CDR3 bases: TGCGCCAGCAGCCTACCAGAAGATACGCAGTATTTT. Translated: CASSLPEDTQYF. The J gene is TRBJ2-3, the V gene TRBV4-1; no clear D gene. Trimming shortened V by 4 bases and J by 5 bases, and 7 bases separated the two germline ends. The CDR3 is 12 residues long. Germline loops: CDR1 MGHRA, CDR2 YSYEKL.

V and J are TRBV27 and TRBJ2-3; 8 bases are a match to TRBD1. The CDR3 covers 15 residues. CDR1 and CDR2 (germline): MNHEY, SMNVEV (reference sequence). With 6 bases clipped from V and 4 bases from J, the junction kept 9 bases outside the gene matches. The CDR3 is CASSPDRGSPDTQYF. CDR3 nucleotides: TGTGCCAGCAGCCCCGACAGGGGATCTCCAGATACGCAGTATTTT.

The chain has TRBV6-5 and TRBJ1-1; a possible D gene is TRBD1 (5 bases). Germline CDR1 MNHEY, CDR2 SVGAGI. This CDR3 has 14 amino acids. The V gene lost 5 bases and the J gene lost 0 bases, with 10 bases spanning the gap. CDR3 in DNA: TGTGCCAGCAGTAGACAGCTTATGAACACTGAAGCTTTCTTT. Its protein product is CASSRQLMNTEAFF.

This clone was recorded a few times. This chain connects TRBV5-8 to TRBJ2-1; no clear D. The CDR3 consists of 14 residues. The ends were cut back, 4 bases at V and 0 bases at J, with 8 bases in the middle. CDR1 and CDR2 from the germline V gene are SGHTS and YDEGEE. In DNA, the CDR3 is TGTGCCAGCAGCGAAATCAGCTCCTACAATGAGCAGTTCTTC. Translation gives CASSEISSYNEQFF.

This clone is a singleton in its sample. The chain couples TRBV5-1 to TRBJ2-1; D is unclear. The CDR3 covers 13 residues. The germline V and J ends were trimmed by 0 bases and 6 bases, with 7 bases remaining between them. Per germline, CDR1 SGHRS and CDR2 YFSETQ. Here the CDR3 DNA reads TGCGCCAGCAGCTTGGACTTACCCAATGAGCAGTTCTTC. As protein: CASSLDLPNEQFF.

This clone was seen only a few times. The genes are TRBV29-1 and TRBJ2-1; 14 nucleotides match TRBD2. The germline CDR1 and CDR2 sequences are SQVTM and ANQGSEA. The CDR3 covers 15 residues. The ends lost 7 bases at V and 2 bases at J; junction bases unmatched: 4. CDR3 amino acids: CSAQTSGGAYNEQFF. The CDR3 DNA reads TGCAGCGCCCAGACTAGCGGGGGGGCCTACAATGAGCAGTTCTTC.

A single count supports this clone. This chain links TRBV11-3 with TRBJ2-1; 9 bases are a match to TRBD2. J lost 5 bases, V lost 5 bases, and 7 bases had no gene match. Germline assignment: CDR1 SGHNT and CDR2 YENEEA. CDR3 length: 15 amino acids. The CDR3 region is CASSLGLAINNEQFF. CDR3 DNA: TGTGCCAGCAGCCTGGGACTAGCTATCAACAATGAGCAGTTCTTC. Using reference TRBV11-3 and TRBJ2-1 for the parts outside the CDR3, the full variable domain is EAGVVQSPRYKIIEKKQPVAFWCNPISGHNTLYWYLQNLGQGPELLIRYENEEAVDDSQLPKDRFSAERLKGVDSTLKIQPAELGDSAVYLCASSLGLAINNEQFFGPGTRLTVL.

At least ten counts were recorded for this clone. The chain joins TRBV12-5 to TRBJ2-7; 7 bases line up with TRBD1. CDR1 LGHNT and CDR2 FRNRAP come from the germline V gene. The CDR3 extends over 13 amino acids. The V and J ends lost 3 bases and 4 bases, in that order; junction bases with no gene match: 3. CDR3 sequence reads: CASGLAQGYEQYF. As DNA, the CDR3 is TGTGCTAGTGGTTTAGCACAGGGGTACGAGCAGTACTTC.

V and J are TRBV4-1 and TRBJ2-7; 7 nucleotides align to TRBD1. After removal of 2 bases from V and 3 bases from J, the junction contained 19 bases not matched to a gene. Germline values: CDR1 MGHRA, CDR2 YSYEKL. CDR3 length: 19 residues. The CDR3 DNA follows: TGCGCCAGCAGCCAAAGACCTCTACTACAGGCAGGGGGTATCTACGAGCAGTACTTC. This translates into CASSQRPLLQAGGIYEQYF.

The chain employs TRBV27 and TRBJ2-1, with TRBD2 as a possible D gene (7 bases). Germline V gene lookup returns CDR1 MNHEY and CDR2 SMNVEV (reference sequence). Trimming cost V 2 bases and J 5 bases, with 22 bases left between them. This CDR3 comprises 18 residues. The CDR3 bases are TGTGCCAGCAGTTTAGACAGAATGGGGGGGCTCCCCCACAATGAGCAGTTCTTC. It codes for CASSLDRMGGLPHNEQFF.

The gene calls are TRBV5-1 and TRBJ2-2, with TRBD1 as a possible D gene (5 bases). V was cut by 0 bases and J by 6 bases, with 6 bases left in between. The germline V gene has CDR1 SGHRS and CDR2 YFSETQ. This CDR3 is 13 amino acids long. The CDR3 region has the DNA TGCGCCAGCAGCTTGGAAGGGGCCGGGGAGCTGTTTTTT. This sequence encodes CASSLEGAGELFF.

The chain combines TRBV7-9 with TRBJ2-5; possible D gene TRBD1, 5 bases. The CDR3 is 17 amino acids. Trimming took 2 bases from V and 5 from J, leaving 21 bases between them. CDR1 is SEHNR, CDR2 FQNEAQ, per germline (reference sequence). This CDR3 reads CASSLTSGYRAGETQYF. CDR3 in DNA: TGTGCCAGCAGCTTAACTTCCGGGTACCGCGCAGGGGAGACCCAGTACTTC.